A single sample is the source of the 2 T cell receptor beta chains below, sequenced in a study of human T cells and chemical hapten exposure. Time point in this sample: patch test 2, 6 weeks after DPC sensitization. Treatment reported: therapeutic diphenylcyclopropenone sensitization with weekly scalp DPC. TCRdb fed the RACE reads into MiXCR, producing one record per CDR3 protein. This sample yields 350,000 to 400,000 distinct CDR3 sequences, of which under 6.5% are seen a single time; around 5.6% belongs to the top ten. The source material was whole blood, sampled in connection with sensitization to the hapten diphenylcyclopropenone (DPC). Every receptor here comes from a woman under 30 with alopecia areata. Some clones in this sample may be carry-over from other donors' samples.

This chain uses TRBV6-2 or TRBV6-3 with TRBJ2-7; tentative D call: TRBD1 (5 bases). Trimming took 6 bases from V and 4 from J, leaving 13 bases between them. Germline CDR1 MNHEY, CDR2 SVGEGT. CDR3 length equals 13 residues. The CDR3: CASRLHQGYEQYF. DNA of the CDR3: TGTGCCAGCAGATTACACCAGGGTTACGAGCAGTACTTC.

This clonotype was observed at least ten times. The DNA for the CDR3 is TGTGCCAGCAGTAGCCCGAATGGAGGTACGCAGTATTTT. Residues: CASSSPNGGTQYF. The chain employs TRBV28 and TRBJ2-3; D is perhaps TRBD2 (5 bases). Germline assignment: CDR1 MDHEN and CDR2 SYDVKM. The CDR3 length is 13 residues. The V gene lost 5 bases and the J gene lost 8 bases, with 14 bases spanning the gap.